The 17 T cell receptor beta chains presented below share a single source sample, sequenced in a study of cytomegalovirus exposure and HLA in healthy donors. The PCR used 60 Vbeta and 13 Jbeta primers. Clones were read by immunoSEQ multiplex PCR, and TCRdb kept only the in-frame ones, dropping some. The repertoire holds over 80,000 clones, with 75% to 80% as singletons. Sequenced: PBMCs. These receptors were obtained from a female donor in good health and CMV-seronegative.

In this sample, this clone turned up a few times. One junction end does not reproduce the germline sequence, and a read error may be involved. The chain couples TRBV19 to TRBJ2-1; 12 bases fit TRBD2. The CDR3 totals 15 residues. Germline CDR1 reads LNHDA; CDR2 reads SQIVND (reference sequence). CDR3 sequence: CASTMGSSGGGEPFF. As DNA, the CDR3 is TGTGCCAGTACTATGGGGTCTAGCGGGGGGGGTGAGCCGTTCTTC.

The chain is built from TRBV4-3 and TRBJ1-2, with a tentative D call TRBD1 (5 bases). Germline V CDR1 and CDR2: LGHNA, YSLEER. The germline V and J ends were trimmed by 0 bases and 1 base, with 18 bases remaining between them. The CDR3 has 18 residues. The CDR3 loop reads CASSQETPGLGYNYGYTF. In DNA form, the CDR3 reads TGCGCCAGCAGCCAAGAGACCCCAGGGCTTGGATATAACTATGGCTACACCTTC.

The table lists this clone with a few counts. V usage is TRBV4-1 and J usage is TRBJ2-3; 8 positions agree with TRBD2. Germline CDR1 and CDR2: MGHRA and YSYEKL. The CDR3 loop spans 15 amino acids. Trimming at V came to 0 bases and at J to 6 bases, leaving 5 bases not matched to a gene. The CDR3 DNA is TGCGCCAGCAGCCAAGAACGGGGGGGTCTGGATACGCAGTATTTT. Translating it yields CASSQERGGLDTQYF.

The chain has TRBV10-3 and TRBJ2-5, with 8 bases that match TRBD2. Germline-derived CDR1 and CDR2 are ENHRY and SYGVKD. V dropped 0 bases and J dropped 3; count of bases not matched to a gene: 6. The CDR3 extends over 16 amino acids. The CDR3 protein is CAISESLTSGKETQYF. CDR3 sequence (DNA): TGTGCCATCAGTGAGTCCTTAACTAGCGGCAAAGAGACCCAGTACTTC.

The count of this clone is one. The chain is built from TRBV19 and TRBJ1-6, with 8 bases lining up with TRBD1. V gave up 2 bases and J gave up 3 bases; unmatched junction bases: 3. The CDR3 has 16 amino acids. Germline V gene sequence: CDR1 LNHDA, CDR2 SQIVND (reference sequence). CDR3 bases: TGTGCCAGTAGTATACTCGGACAGGGCTATAATTCACCCCTCCACTTT. Its protein product is CASSILGQGYNSPLHF.

The CDR3 loop is CASSQELQGNIQYF. In DNA, the CDR3 is TGTGCCAGCAGCCAAGAACTACAGGGAAACATTCAGTACTTC. The V and J genes are TRBV4-2 and TRBJ2-4; possibly TRBD1 for D (6 bases). V was clipped by 0 bases and J by 6 bases, with 9 bases between them. Germline values: CDR1 LGHNA, CDR2 YNFKEQ. CDR3 length: 14 amino acids.

The rearrangement joins TRBV27 to TRBJ1-5; unclear D gene. Looked up from germline, CDR1 is MNHEY and CDR2 is SMNVEV (reference sequence). This CDR3 contains 13 residues. V was cut by 8 bases and J by 6 bases, with 14 bases left in between. CDR3 DNA sequence: TGTGCCAGCGCGTTAGCAGAGGGTCAGCCCCAGCATTTT. This translates into CASALAEGQPQHF.

The rearrangement uses TRBV6-1 and TRBJ1-1; a weak D match, TRBD1 (6 bases). This CDR3 comprises 14 residues. Trimming cost V 4 bases and J 8 bases, with 17 bases left between them. Germline lookup yields CDR1 MNHNS and CDR2 SASEGT. The CDR3 DNA reads TGTGCCAGCAGTGTTTTTCGGACAGAATTCGAAGCTTTCTTT. Its protein product is CASSVFRTEFEAFF.

The J gene is TRBJ2-2, the V gene TRBV19; 10 nucleotides agree with TRBD1. Losses at the gene ends were 7 bases for V and 4 bases for J; bases not matched to a gene: 12. Germline V gene lookup returns CDR1 LNHDA and CDR2 SQIVND (reference sequence). This CDR3 has 17 amino acids. The CDR3 DNA follows: TGTGCCAGTAAGGACGAAGCGGGACAGGGGTCCACCGGGGAGCTGTTTTTT. Translating it yields CASKDEAGQGSTGELFF.

The chain joins TRBV27 to TRBJ2-1; 13 bases line up with TRBD2. The junction had 9 bases not matched to a gene; V was cut back by 0 bases and J by 10 bases. The germline V gene encodes CDR1 MNHEY and CDR2 SMNVEV (reference sequence). This CDR3 contains 17 residues. DNA of the CDR3: TGTGCCAGCAGTTTATCGGGGGGACTAGCGGGGCGAGGGGAGCAGTTCTTC. It translates to CASSLSGGLAGRGEQFF.

J is TRBJ2-7 and V is TRBV29-1, with 8 bases identical to TRBD1. CDR1 is SQVTM, CDR2 ANQGSEA, per germline. Trimming removed 6 bases from V and 3 bases from J; junction bases left unmatched: 10. The CDR3 has 14 amino acids. For the CDR3, the DNA is TGCAGCGTCGCAAAGGGGACAGGTGGCTACGAGCAGTACTTC. Protein sequence: CSVAKGTGGYEQYF.

The chain has TRBV7-8 and TRBJ2-7, with 7 nucleotides matching TRBD2. Germline CDR1 reads SGHVS; CDR2 reads FQNEAQ. There are 15 residues in the CDR3. V shed 0 bases, J shed 5 bases, and the junction held 7 bases outside the gene matches. The CDR3 is CASSLAGGPFDEQYF. The CDR3 DNA is TGTGCCAGCAGCTTAGCGGGAGGGCCTTTCGACGAGCAGTACTTC.

This chain joins TRBV29-1 and TRBJ1-1; 9 bases line up with TRBD1. This CDR3 comprises 13 residues. Germline CDR1 SQVTM, CDR2 ANQGSEA. With 8 bases clipped from V and 5 bases from J, the junction kept 9 bases outside the gene matches. For the CDR3, the DNA is TGCAGCACCCAAGGACAGGGGTTAACTGAAGCTTTCTTT. Translated: CSTQGQGLTEAFF.

V usage is TRBV6-5 and J usage is TRBJ2-7, with 8 bases aligning to TRBD2. V lost 6 bases, J lost 2 bases, and 3 bases stayed unmatched. The CDR3 sequence is 13 residues long. Germline CDR1 reads MNHEY; CDR2 reads SVGAGI. CDR3 DNA sequence: TGTGCCAGCAGCACTAGCGGCACCTACGAGCAGTACTTC. As protein: CASSTSGTYEQYF.

The chain couples TRBV14 to TRBJ1-2; no clear D. V was clipped by 1 base and J by 7 bases, with 10 bases between them. The CDR3 spans 13 residues. Germline assignment: CDR1 SGHDN and CDR2 FVKESK. In DNA, the CDR3 is TGTGCCAGCAGCCAAGGGGAGTTGAGTGGCTACACCTTC. This codes for CASSQGELSGYTF.

The chain combines TRBV9 with TRBJ2-7; 12 positions agree with TRBD2. The CDR3 sequence is 15 residues long. V gave up 4 bases and J gave up 2 bases; unmatched junction bases: 4. CDR1 and CDR2 from the germline V gene are SGDLS and YYNGEE. The CDR3 sequence: CASSPLAGGPYEQYF. In nucleotides, the CDR3 is TGTGCCAGCAGCCCCCTAGCGGGGGGGCCCTACGAGCAGTACTTC.

This chain joins TRBV9 and TRBJ1-2; 12 bases are shared with TRBD1. There are 16 residues in the CDR3. V shed 1 base and J 8 bases; nucleotides not matched to a gene: 9. Per germline, CDR1 SGDLS and CDR2 YYNGEE. The CDR3 sequence is CASSVSGTGGASGYTF. CDR3 in DNA: TGTGCCAGCAGCGTATCCGGGACAGGGGGCGCGTCAGGCTACACCTTC. The full variable domain, with the rest looked up from reference TRBV9 and TRBJ1-2, is DSGVTQTPKHLITATGQRVTLRCSPRSGDLSVYWYQQSLDQGLQFLIQYYNGEERAKGNILERFSAQQFPDLHSELNLSSLELGDSALYFCASSVSGTGGASGYTFGSGTRLTVV.